This T cell receptor beta chain was profiled in a study of cytomegalovirus exposure and HLA in healthy donors. Notes on the study in general: Most TCR beta V segments were productive about 87% or about 30% of the time in an earlier analysis.

About this clone itself: Its antigen is not known.

CDR1 and CDR2 (germline): SGHRS, YFSETQ. V lost 9 bases to trimming and J lost 2 bases, with 17 bases between them. The CDR3 runs to 14 residues. The PCR was carried out with 60 Vbeta primers and 13 Jbeta primers. Profiled with immunoSEQ multiplex PCR; TCRdb holds only in-frame clones, not every one. The sample contains about 90,000 clones, over 65% of which appear only once. Input material: PBMCs. This TCR was recovered from a woman between 18 and 30 years old in good health and CMV-seropositive. V and J are TRBV5-1 and TRBJ2-5; weak D call: TRBD1 (6 bases). The CDR3 DNA is TGCGCCACCCGGAGGACAGTGCTACAAGAGACCCAGTACTTC. Residues: CATRRTVLQETQYF.